Listed below are T cell receptor beta chains from one sample, sequenced in a study of blood T cell repertoires in COVID-19. Profiling relied on immunoSEQ multiplex PCR, and the TCRdb table lists in-frame clones only, not all of them. The sample includes around 200,000 clones, 83% seen only once; the top ten take 2% to 3%. The specimen was peripheral blood. The receptors come from a woman between 40 and 50 years old with active or convalescent COVID-19. Both conserved end residues are part of each CDR3. A D gene is named only where the DNA matches it firmly. A clone size is listed for some rows: how often the clone was seen (once, few, many), or a class if it is expanded.

J gene	D gene	clone size	V gene	CDR3 protein	CDR3 DNA
TRBJ2-1	TRBD2	.	TRBV5-5	CASSLGLAPYSSYNEQFF	TGTGCCAGCAGCTTGGGACTAGCGCCCTATAGCTCCTACAATGAGCAGTTCTTC
TRBJ1-1	TRBD1	.	TRBV29-1	CSVDRTGRNTEAFF	TGCAGCGTTGATAGGACAGGAAGGAACACTGAAGCTTTCTTT
TRBJ2-2	.	once	TRBV21-1	CASSKSRDTNTGELFF	TGTGCCAGCAGCAAGTCTCGGGACACGAACACCGGGGAGCTGTTTTTT
TRBJ2-7	TRBD1	.	TRBV7-3	CASSIPKLGQSSYEQYF	TGTGCCAGCAGCATCCCCAAACTGGGACAGAGCTCCTACGAGCAGTACTTC
TRBJ1-2	TRBD1	.	TRBV9	CASSGRRGRTIYGYTF	TGTGCCAGCAGCGGACGCAGGGGGAGGACTATCTATGGCTACACCTTC
TRBJ1-5	.	.	TRBV7-8	CASSLAARVFNQPQHF	TGTGCCAGCAGCTTAGCCGCCAGGGTATTCAATCAGCCCCAGCATTTT
TRBJ2-5	TRBD2	.	TRBV29-1	CSVAGLAGWETQYF	TGCAGCGTGGCGGGACTAGCGGGATGGGAGACCCAGTACTTC
TRBJ2-7	TRBD2	few	TRBV18	CASSPGTSSREQYF	TGTGCCAGCTCCCCAGGGACTAGTAGTCGGGAGCAGTACTTC
TRBJ1-1	TRBD1	.	TRBV10-3	CAIISGTGNTEAFF	TGTGCCATCATCTCCGGGACAGGGAACACTGAAGCTTTCTTT
TRBJ1-3	.	.	TRBV28	CASTLPRGPIYF	TGTGCCAGCACCTTACCCAGGGGACCCATATATTTT
TRBJ2-7	TRBD2	.	TRBV19	CASSMGLAPSEQYF	TGTGCCAGTAGTATGGGACTAGCTCCGTCCGAGCAGTACTTC
TRBJ2-2	.	few	TRBV28	CASSLAGSGTGELFF	TGTGCCAGCAGTTTGGCGGGGAGCGGCACCGGGGAGCTGTTTTTT
TRBJ2-5	TRBD2	.	TRBV10-3	CAISESTKRGVVETQYF	TGTGCCATCAGTGAGTCGACTAAGCGGGGGGTTGTGGAGACCCAGTACTTC
TRBJ1-5	.	.	TRBV5-6	CASSLMFEAQPQHF	TGTGCCAGCAGCTTGATGTTTGAGGCTCAGCCCCAGCATTTT
TRBJ1-5	.	many	TRBV7-9	CASSPGVSNQPQHF	TGTGCCAGCAGCCCGGGAGTTAGCAATCAGCCCCAGCATTTT
TRBJ2-5	TRBD2	.	TRBV6-5	CASSYSSPSGEGTQYF	TGTGCCAGCAGTTACTCGTCCCCTAGCGGGGAGGGGACCCAGTACTTC
TRBJ2-3	.	.	TRBV6-5	CASAETRSTDTQYF	TGTGCCAGCGCGGAGACTAGGTCCACAGATACGCAGTATTTT
TRBJ2-5	.	.	TRBV12-5	CASGLNSLKETQYF	TGTGCTAGTGGTTTGAACAGCCTGAAAGAGACCCAGTACTTC
TRBJ2-7	TRBD2	.	TRBV28	CASRGGGGHGYEQYF	TGTGCCAGCAGAGGAGGCGGGGGGCATGGGTACGAGCAGTACTTC
TRBJ2-1	TRBD1	.	TRBV11-1	CASSPGTGEYNEQFF	TGTGCCAGCAGCCCCGGGACAGGGGAGTACAATGAGCAGTTCTTC
TRBJ2-2	.	.	TRBV3-1/TRBV3-2	CASSQAASRNTGELFF	TGTGCCAGCAGCCAAGCGGCTAGCAGGAACACCGGGGAGCTGTTTTTT
TRBJ1-1	.	.	TRBV5-5	CASSLIPGQNTEAFF	TGTGCCAGCAGCTTGATACCGGGACAGAACACTGAAGCTTTCTTT
TRBJ2-1	TRBD2	.	TRBV5-5	CASSRLAETYNEQFF	TGTGCCAGCAGTCGACTAGCGGAGACCTACAATGAGCAGTTCTTC
TRBJ2-2	TRBD2	.	TRBV29-1	CSVQTSGSRTGELFF	TGCAGCGTGCAAACTAGCGGGAGTCGGACCGGGGAGCTGTTTTTT
TRBJ1-1	TRBD1	few	TRBV10-2	CASTRQGTTEAFF	TGCGCCAGCACCCGACAGGGGACGACTGAAGCTTTCTTT
TRBJ1-3	TRBD1	.	TRBV6-1	CASSESTTGTGNTIYF	TGTGCCAGCAGTGAATCCACGACAGGGACTGGAAACACCATATATTTT
TRBJ1-5	TRBD1	.	TRBV30	CAWSAKTGQGNQPQHF	TGTGCCTGGAGTGCAAAGACGGGACAGGGCAATCAGCCCCAGCATTTT
TRBJ1-2	TRBD1	.	TRBV3-1/TRBV3-2	CASSLGTGSYGYTF	TGTGCCAGCAGCCTAGGGACAGGATCTTATGGCTACACCTTC
TRBJ2-7	.	.	TRBV6-6	CASSYFRDTSSYEQYF	TGTGCCAGCAGTTATTTCAGGGACACGAGCTCCTACGAGCAGTACTTC
TRBJ1-1	.	.	TRBV7-9	CASSLEDTNTEAFF	TGTGCCAGCAGCTTAGAGGACACTAACACTGAAGCTTTCTTT
TRBJ1-2	TRBD1	.	TRBV6-5	CASRDSHHYGYTF	TGTGCCAGCCGGGACAGCCACCACTATGGCTACACCTTC
TRBJ1-2	.	.	TRBV12-3/TRBV12-4	CASSLARNYGYTF	TGTGCCAGCAGTTTAGCCAGAAACTATGGCTACACCTTC
TRBJ2-1	.	.	TRBV3-1/TRBV3-2	CASSQILNEQFF	TGTGCCAGCAGCCAAATCCTGAATGAGCAGTTCTTC
TRBJ1-5	.	.	TRBV7-2	CASSLGGGGNQPQHF	TGTGCCAGCAGCTTAGGGGGGGGAGGCAATCAGCCCCAGCATTTT
TRBJ2-7	TRBD2	.	TRBV9	CASSGIETSGTYEQYF	TGTGCCAGCAGCGGAATTGAGACTAGCGGGACCTACGAGCAGTACTTC
TRBJ2-5	.	.	TRBV28	CASSLVSQGEETQYF	TGTGCCAGCAGTCTGGTTTCACAGGGTGAAGAGACCCAGTACTTC
TRBJ2-5	.	.	TRBV5-4	CASTQRGGRGPQYF	TGTGCCAGCACCCAGAGGGGGGGGCGGGGCCCTCAGTACTTC
TRBJ1-5	.	.	TRBV19	CASSILGARNQPQHF	TGTGCCAGTAGTATTTTAGGGGCTCGCAATCAGCCCCAGCATTTT
TRBJ1-1	TRBD1	.	TRBV5-6	CASSSGDRGNTEAFF	TGTGCCAGCAGCTCAGGGGACAGGGGAAACACTGAAGCTTTCTTT
TRBJ1-2	.	.	TRBV2	CASSESGGYGYTF	TGTGCCAGCAGTGAAAGTGGAGGATATGGCTACACCTTC
TRBJ1-2	TRBD1	.	TRBV4-2	CASSQRDRGPRGYTF	TGTGCCAGCAGCCAAAGGGACAGGGGGCCTCGAGGCTACACCTTC
TRBJ1-5	.	few	TRBV19	CASSIQEGQPQHF	TGTGCCAGTAGTATCCAGGAGGGACAGCCCCAGCATTTT
TRBJ1-2	.	.	TRBV12-3/TRBV12-4	CASTRQSYGYTF	TGTGCCAGCACTAGACAGTCCTATGGCTACACCTTC
TRBJ1-6	.	.	TRBV5-5	CASSLGRETSPLHF	TGTGCCAGCAGCTTGGGGAGGGAGACTTCACCCCTCCACTTT
TRBJ1-2	TRBD1	.	TRBV12-3/TRBV12-4	CASSLGQGYGYTF	TGTGCCAGCAGTCTCGGACAGGGATATGGCTACACCTTC
TRBJ1-2	.	.	TRBV7-9	CASSLASQALGYGYTF	TGTGCCAGCAGCTTAGCGAGCCAGGCCCTGGGCTATGGCTACACCTTC
TRBJ1-2	TRBD1	.	TRBV12-5	CASAPLPGQGPNYGYTF	TGTGCTAGTGCTCCTCTTCCGGGACAGGGGCCTAACTATGGCTACACCTTC
TRBJ1-2	TRBD1	.	TRBV3-1/TRBV3-2	CASSQGWQGVVYTF	TGTGCCAGCAGCCAAGGTTGGCAGGGGGTTGTCTACACCTTC
TRBJ2-1	.	.	TRBV19	CASSITQGPEQFF	TGTGCCAGTAGTATAACCCAGGGTCCCGAGCAGTTCTTC
TRBJ2-1	.	.	TRBV7-8	CASTGTLINEQFF	TGTGCCAGCACAGGGACTTTGATCAATGAGCAGTTCTTC
TRBJ2-3	.	.	TRBV5-6	CASSLWATSTDTQYF	TGTGCCAGCAGCTTGTGGGCAACAAGCACAGATACGCAGTATTTT
TRBJ2-1	TRBD1	.	TRBV7-3	CASSLWDRGANEQFF	TGTGCCAGCAGCTTATGGGACAGGGGGGCCAATGAGCAGTTCTTC
TRBJ1-1	.	.	TRBV4-3	CASSHDTAGMNTEAFF	TGCGCCAGCAGCCACGATACGGCGGGGATGAACACTGAAGCTTTCTTT
TRBJ1-2	TRBD1	.	TRBV5-1	CASSLGWTGNNYGYTF	TGCGCCAGCAGCTTGGGGTGGACAGGGAATAACTATGGCTACACCTTC
TRBJ1-5	TRBD1	.	TRBV10-3	CAISEGGLGNQPQHF	TGTGCCATCAGTGAAGGGGGCTTAGGGAATCAGCCCCAGCATTTT
TRBJ2-7	.	.	TRBV24-1	CATSDQVGSYEQYF	TGTGCCACCAGTGATCAGGTCGGCTCCTACGAGCAGTACTTC
TRBJ1-6	.	.	TRBV12-3/TRBV12-4	CASSSSPGPLHF	TGTGCCAGCAGTTCCTCGCCTGGCCCCCTCCACTTT